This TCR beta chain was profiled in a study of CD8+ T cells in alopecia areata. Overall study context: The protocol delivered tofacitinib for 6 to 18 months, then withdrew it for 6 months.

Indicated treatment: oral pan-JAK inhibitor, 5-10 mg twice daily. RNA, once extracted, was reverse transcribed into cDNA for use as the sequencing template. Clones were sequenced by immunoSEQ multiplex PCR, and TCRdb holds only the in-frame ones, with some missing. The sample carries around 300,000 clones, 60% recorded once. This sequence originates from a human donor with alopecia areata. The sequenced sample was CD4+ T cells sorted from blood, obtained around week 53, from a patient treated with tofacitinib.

CDR3: CASSSGQGAADTQYF. DNA of the CDR3: TGTGCCAGCAGCTCCGGACAGGGGGCGGCAGATACGCAGTATTTT. This chain uses TRBV5-6 with TRBJ2-3, with TRBD1 matching 11 bases. This CDR3 is 15 amino acids long. The trim removed 3 bases at V and 4 bases at J, leaving 4 bases unmatched. Germline CDR1 reads SGHDT; CDR2 reads YYEEEE. Complete variable domain (other parts from reference TRBV5-6 and TRBJ2-3): DAGVTQSPTHLIKTRGQQVTLRCSPKSGHDTVSWYQQALGQGPQFIFQYYEEEERQRGNFPDRFSGHQFPNYSSELNVNALLLGDSALYLCASSSGQGAADTQYFGPGTRLTVL.